The 18 T cell receptor beta chains given below trace back to one sample, sequenced in a study of T cells in Graves' hyperthyroidism and ophthalmopathy. RNA transcripts gave rise to amplified TCR beta CDR3 regions. With the HTBI primer set, the TCR CDR3 went through a first round of RT-PCR. TCRdb processed the multiplex PCR reads anew with MiXCR; each CDR3 protein has one entry. The sample lists approximately 560,000 distinct CDR3 sequences; 15% to 19% were seen once. Specimen: blood. The receptors shown here come from a woman aged 25-40 years with Graves' hyperthyroidism.

This clonotype was counted only a few times. This chain uses TRBV19 with TRBJ1-2, with D possibly matching TRBD1 (5 bases). Germline V gene lookup returns CDR1 LNHDA and CDR2 SQIVND (reference sequence). V was trimmed by 7 bases and J by 8 bases, leaving 14 bases between them. This CDR3 is built from 12 residues. The CDR3 is CASTGATWGYTF. The CDR3 DNA follows: TGTGCCAGTACCGGGGCCACCTGGGGCTACACCTTC. The entire variable domain, with the rest obtained from reference TRBV19 and TRBJ1-2, is as follows: DGGITQSPKYLFRKEGQNVTLSCEQNLNHDAMYWYRQDPGQGLRLIYYSQIVNDFQKGDIAEGYSVSREKKESFPLTVTSAQKNPTAFYLCASTGATWGYTFGSGTRLTVV.

This clonotype appeared many times. This chain links TRBV5-5 with TRBJ1-5; 9 positions match TRBD1. CDR1 and CDR2 from the germline V gene are SGHKS and YYEKEE (reference sequence). The CDR3 totals 16 residues. V gave up 2 bases and J gave up 6 bases; unmatched junction bases: 9. The CDR3 region is CASSLHRDREGQPQHF. In nucleotides, the CDR3 is TGTGCCAGCAGCTTACACCGGGACAGGGAGGGTCAGCCCCAGCATTTT.

The rearrangement links TRBV13 to TRBJ1-4; D gene unclear. The CDR3 totals 13 residues. Trimming pared 1 base from V and 8 bases from J, leaving 8 bases between. Germline V lookup: CDR1 PRHDT, CDR2 FYEKMQ (reference sequence). DNA of the CDR3: TGTGCCAGCAGCTTAGCAGGATACGAAAAACTGTTTTTT. Translating it yields CASSLAGYEKLFF.

Notes on this clonotype: Since a much larger clone is just one base distant, this may be a read error. V is TRBV15 and J is TRBJ2-1, with D perhaps matching TRBD1 or TRBD2 (5 bases each). The CDR3 length is 16 residues. Germline CDR1 is LNHNV and CDR2 is YYDKDF (reference sequence). In nucleotides, the CDR3 is TGTGCCACCCGCAGAGGGGCAGGTAGAGGACTCAATGAGCAGTTCTTC. Its translation: CATRRGAGRGLNEQFF.

This clonotype was counted between two and nine times. The junction differs from germline at one of its ends, possibly a read error. J is TRBJ2-7 and V is TRBV20-1, with TRBD1 matching 7 bases. Germline CDR1 reads DFQATT; CDR2 reads SNEGSKA (reference sequence). The CDR3 extends over 15 amino acids. The CDR3 DNA reads TGCAGTACTAGAGCCCCGGACAGGAGAAACTACGAGCAGTACTTC. It codes for CSTRAPDRRNYEQYF.

There are many counts of this clonotype. The rearrangement links TRBV29-1 to TRBJ2-7; 10 bases line up with TRBD1. CDR3 size: 17 residues. V shed 4 bases and J 3 bases; nucleotides not matched to a gene: 15. Germline-derived CDR1 and CDR2 are SQVTM and ANQGSEA. CDR3 sequence reads: CSVGGTGVLMGIYEQYF. For the CDR3, the DNA is TGCAGCGTTGGCGGGACAGGGGTGCTAATGGGAATCTACGAGCAGTACTTC.

This clonotype appeared a few times. This chain connects TRBV20-1 to TRBJ2-4; TRBD1 aligns across 9 bases. Germline V gene sequence: CDR1 DFQATT, CDR2 SNEGSKA (reference sequence). The trim removed 5 bases at V and 8 bases at J, leaving 10 bases unmatched. The CDR3 is made up of 14 amino acids. CDR3 protein: CSAPHRDRAYIQYF. CDR3 DNA: TGCAGTGCTCCCCACCGGGACAGGGCGTACATTCAGTACTTC.

The CDR3 sequence is CSVGTTGGSGNTIYF. CDR3 in DNA: TGCAGCGTTGGAACCACAGGGGGCTCTGGAAACACCATATATTTT. The chain is built from TRBV29-1 and TRBJ1-3, with 8 nucleotides matching TRBD1. CDR3 size: 15 residues. Germline lookup yields CDR1 SQVTM and CDR2 ANQGSEA. The V and J ends lost 4 bases and 0 bases, in that order; junction bases with no gene match: 5.

This clonotype was seen at least ten times. The rearrangement uses TRBV27 and TRBJ1-1; 7 bases are a match to TRBD1. CDR3 length: 17 residues. Unmatched junction bases numbered 17, after V lost 4 bases and J lost 6 bases. Germline CDR1 and CDR2: MNHEY and SMNVEV (reference sequence). Written as DNA, the CDR3 is TGTGCCAGCAGTTCTCATAACTTTAGGACAGGATCCTCTGAAGCTTTCTTT. It codes for CASSSHNFRTGSSEAFF.

This clonotype was observed a few times. With a much larger clone just one base away, this may be a read error. The chain is built from TRBV30 and TRBJ1-2; a possible D gene is TRBD1 (6 bases). The CDR3 extends over 14 amino acids. Germline V lookup: CDR1 GTSNPN, CDR2 SVGIG (reference sequence). CDR3 residues: CAWSRTELNYDYTF. For the CDR3, the DNA is TGTGCCTGGAGTCGGACAGAGCTTAACTATGACTACACCTTC.

In its sample, this clonotype was seen many times. The V gene is TRBV11-1, the J gene TRBJ2-2, with no clear D. CDR3 length: 13 residues. V was pared by 5 bases and J by 1 base, with 5 bases between. The germline CDR1 and CDR2 sequences are SGHAT and FQDESV (reference sequence). Written as DNA, the CDR3 is TGTGCCAGCAGCATACGGAACACCGGGGAGCTGTTTTTT. Protein: CASSIRNTGELFF.

The chain couples TRBV29-1 to TRBJ2-5; either TRBD1 or TRBD2 may fit D (6 bases each). The CDR3 spans 13 residues. CDR1 and CDR2 (germline): SQVTM, ANQGSEA. Trimming left V 8 bases short and J 4 bases short, with 17 bases between. The DNA for the CDR3 is TGCAGCTTGGGGGGCGGAGACGGAGAGACCCAGTACTTC. Its protein product is CSLGGGDGETQYF. Full variable domain (rest looked up from reference TRBV29-1 and TRBJ2-5): SAVISQKPSRDICQRGTSLTIQCQVDSQVTMMFWYRQQPGQSLTLIATANQGSEATYESGFVIDKFPISRPNLTFSTLTVSNMSPEDSSIYLCSLGGGDGETQYFGPGTRLLVL.

Ten or more counts support this clonotype. The chain joins TRBV6-1 to TRBJ1-1; perhaps TRBD1 as D (6 bases). From germline, CDR1 is MNHNS and CDR2 SASEGT. The CDR3 runs to 13 residues. V gave up 8 bases and J gave up 2 bases, with 12 bases separating them. The CDR3 reads CASRRGLNTEAFF. In DNA, the CDR3 is TGTGCCAGCCGCAGGGGATTAAACACTGAAGCTTTCTTT.

This clonotype has ten or more counts. The genes are TRBV30 and TRBJ2-7; 7 nucleotides match TRBD2. The CDR3 sequence is 13 residues long. CDR1 GTSNPN and CDR2 SVGIG come from the germline V gene (reference sequence). V was pared by 1 base and J by 3 bases, with 3 bases of the junction left unmatched. The CDR3 loop is CAWSEGGSYEQYF. CDR3 nucleotides: TGTGCCTGGAGTGAAGGCGGGAGCTACGAGCAGTACTTC. Using reference TRBV30 and TRBJ2-7 for the parts outside the CDR3, the full variable domain is SQTIHQWPATLVQPVGSPLSLECTVEGTSNPNLYWYRQAAGRGLQLLFYSVGIGQISSEVPQNLSASRPQDRQFILSSKKLLLSDSGFYLCAWSEGGSYEQYFGPGTRLTVT.

This clonotype was seen many times. This sequence joins TRBV27 and TRBJ2-5; 9 bases map to TRBD1. V lost 4 bases and J lost 0; bases outside the gene matches: 3. The CDR3 extends over 15 amino acids. Per the germline V gene, CDR1 is MNHEY and CDR2 is SMNVEV (reference sequence). CDR3 sequence reads: CASSWDRVYQETQYF. DNA of the CDR3: TGTGCCAGCAGTTGGGACAGGGTGTACCAAGAGACCCAGTACTTC.

This clonotype has a handful of counts. The chain links TRBV12-3 or TRBV12-4 to TRBJ1-6; D is unresolved. CDR3 length: 15 amino acids. V was clipped by 6 bases and J by 5 bases, with 14 bases between them. The CDR3 spells CASRPPIPNNSPLHF. CDR3 nucleotide sequence: TGTGCCAGCAGACCGCCGATTCCAAATAATTCACCCCTCCACTTT.

V is TRBV20-1 and J is TRBJ1-3; perhaps TRBD1 as D (5 bases). V lost 5 bases and J 0 bases, leaving 17 bases between the germline ends. The CDR3 loop spans 16 amino acids. Germline CDR1 is DFQATT and CDR2 is SNEGSKA (reference sequence). CDR3 in amino acids: CSASETEKISGNTIYF. CDR3 DNA sequence: TGCAGTGCTTCCGAGACAGAAAAAATCTCTGGAAACACCATATATTTT.

This clonotype was counted ten times or more. J is TRBJ1-4 and V is TRBV30; D possibly corresponds to TRBD1 (5 bases). Germline CDR1 reads GTSNPN; CDR2 reads SVGIG (reference sequence). This CDR3 spans 15 amino acids. Trimming cost V 2 bases and J 7 bases, with 17 bases left between them. CDR3 bases: TGTGCCTGGAGTTTAAGGGACTTTAGAAGTGAAAAACTGTTTTTT. Its translation: CAWSLRDFRSEKLFF.